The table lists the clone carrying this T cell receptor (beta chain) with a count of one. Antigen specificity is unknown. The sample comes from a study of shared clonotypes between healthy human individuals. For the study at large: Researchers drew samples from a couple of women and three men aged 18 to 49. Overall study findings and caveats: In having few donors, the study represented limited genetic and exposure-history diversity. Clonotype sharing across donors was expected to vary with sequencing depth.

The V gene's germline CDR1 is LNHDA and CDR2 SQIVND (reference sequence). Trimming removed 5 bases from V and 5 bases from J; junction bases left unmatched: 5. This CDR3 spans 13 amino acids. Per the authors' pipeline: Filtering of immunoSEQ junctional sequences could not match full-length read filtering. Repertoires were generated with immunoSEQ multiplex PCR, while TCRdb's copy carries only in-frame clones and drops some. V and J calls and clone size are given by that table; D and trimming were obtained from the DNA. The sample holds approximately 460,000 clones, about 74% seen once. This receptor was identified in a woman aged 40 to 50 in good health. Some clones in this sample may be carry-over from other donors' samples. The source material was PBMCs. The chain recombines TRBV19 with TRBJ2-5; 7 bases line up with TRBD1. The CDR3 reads CASSRDRAETQYF. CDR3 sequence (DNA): TGTGCCAGTAGTCGCGACAGGGCCGAGACCCAGTACTTC.